A selection of T cell receptor beta chains follows, all from one sample in a study of blood T cell repertoires in COVID-19. TCRdb's copy holds only in-frame clones and misses some; the assay was immunoSEQ multiplex PCR. The data show about 42,000 clones, about 82% seen once. The specimen was peripheral blood. Source of these receptors: a man over 45 with active COVID-19. CDR3s include the opening cysteine and the closing phenylalanine or tryptophan. D genes are given only for firm matches. Some rows mark clone size as missing; the rest say once, few, many or name a class of expanded clone.

CDR3: CASRSQGAHLEQYF
DNA: TGTGCCAGTAGATCTCAGGGGGCCCATCTCGAGCAGTACTTC
J: TRBJ2-7
D: TRBD1
size: few
V: TRBV19

CDR3: CASSQARVGGEYNEQFF
DNA: TGTGCCAGCAGCCAAGCGAGGGTGGGGGGGGAATACAATGAGCAGTTCTTC
J: TRBJ2-1
D: TRBD2
size: few
V: TRBV3-1/TRBV3-2

CDR3: CSVAPQGGTNTEAFF
DNA: TGCAGCGTTGCCCCCCAGGGGGGTACGAACACTGAAGCTTTCTTT
J: TRBJ1-1
D: TRBD1
size: -
V: TRBV29-1

CDR3: CASSDPNPSVSSYNEQFF
DNA: TGTGCCAGCAGTGACCCTAACCCGTCGGTGAGCTCCTACAATGAGCAGTTCTTC
J: TRBJ2-1
D: -
size: -
V: TRBV6-1

CDR3: CATSGGQGETQYF
DNA: TGTGCCACCAGCGGAGGACAGGGGGAGACCCAGTACTTC
J: TRBJ2-5
D: TRBD1
size: once
V: TRBV15

CDR3: CASSLNRYSYEQYF
DNA: TGTGCCAGCAGTTTAAACAGGTACTCCTACGAGCAGTACTTC
J: TRBJ2-7
D: -
size: -
V: TRBV27

CDR3: CASRTSGGDNEQFF
DNA: TGTGCCAGCCGGACTAGCGGGGGGGACAATGAGCAGTTCTTC
J: TRBJ2-1
D: TRBD2
size: once
V: TRBV2

CDR3: CASSVSTGTRSSVSEAFF
DNA: TGTGCCAGTAGTGTGTCAACCGGGACAAGGTCCTCCGTTAGTGAAGCTTTCTTT
J: TRBJ1-1
D: -
size: once
V: TRBV19

CDR3: CSITGSGVTDTQYF
DNA: TGCAGCATTACCGGGAGCGGAGTCACAGATACGCAGTATTTT
J: TRBJ2-3
D: -
size: -
V: TRBV29-1

CDR3: CASSRDTEAFF
DNA: TGCGCCAGCAGCCGAGATACTGAAGCTTTCTTT
J: TRBJ1-1
D: -
size: -
V: TRBV5-1

CDR3: CASSLICPWTGVNEQYF
DNA: TGTGCCAGCAGCTTAATTTGCCCCTGGACAGGGGTTAACGAGCAGTACTTC
J: TRBJ2-7
D: TRBD1
size: -
V: TRBV7-3

CDR3: CASSLIGRGQLSSGNTIYF
DNA: TGTGCCAGCAGCTTGATCGGGAGAGGGCAGCTGAGCTCTGGAAACACCATATATTTT
J: TRBJ1-3
D: -
size: -
V: TRBV5-5

CDR3: CATSRGGRAEGETQYF
DNA: TGTGCCACCAGCAGGGGCGGGAGGGCCGAGGGAGAGACCCAGTACTTC
J: TRBJ2-5
D: TRBD2
size: -
V: TRBV15

CDR3: CASSTWTGDEQYF
DNA: TGTGCCAGCAGCACTTGGACAGGGGACGAGCAGTACTTC
J: TRBJ2-7
D: TRBD1
size: medium-sized
V: TRBV7-9

CDR3: CASSALGTSGGARETQYF
DNA: TGTGCCAGCAGCGCCCTAGGGACTAGCGGGGGGGCCCGAGAGACCCAGTACTTC
J: TRBJ2-5
D: TRBD2
size: -
V: TRBV9

CDR3: CASSQARQGYYEQYF
DNA: TGCGCCAGCAGCCAAGCTAGACAGGGCTACTACGAGCAGTACTTC
J: TRBJ2-7
D: TRBD1
size: -
V: TRBV4-1

CDR3: CASSPEGSKAFF
DNA: TGTGCCAGTAGTCCGGAGGGATCTAAAGCTTTCTTT
J: TRBJ1-1
D: -
size: -
V: TRBV19

CDR3: CASSEGTGRVDTQYF
DNA: TGTGCCAGCAGTGAAGGGACAGGAAGAGTGGATACGCAGTATTTT
J: TRBJ2-3
D: TRBD1
size: -
V: TRBV2

CDR3: CASSQDRGNQPQHF
DNA: TGTGCCAGCAGCCAAGACAGGGGCAATCAGCCCCAGCATTTT
J: TRBJ1-5
D: TRBD1
size: once
V: TRBV28

CDR3: CASSATVANEQFF
DNA: TGTGCCAGCAGTGCGACAGTGGCGAATGAGCAGTTCTTC
J: TRBJ2-1
D: -
size: -
V: TRBV6-4

CDR3: CSVSRTGGLKDTQYF
DNA: TGCAGCGTTTCACGGACAGGGGGCTTAAAGGATACGCAGTATTTT
J: TRBJ2-3
D: TRBD1
size: -
V: TRBV29-1

CDR3: CASSNRDWNTGELFF
DNA: TGCGCCAGCAGTAACCGGGACTGGAACACCGGGGAGCTGTTTTTT
J: TRBJ2-2
D: -
size: -
V: TRBV4-3

CDR3: CASSVSPQGYNEQFF
DNA: TGTGCCAGCAGCGTAAGTCCCCAGGGGTACAATGAGCAGTTCTTC
J: TRBJ2-1
D: -
size: -
V: TRBV9

CDR3: CASPRREGANVLTF
DNA: TGTGCCAGTCCCCGCCGCGAGGGGGCCAACGTCCTGACTTTC
J: TRBJ2-6
D: -
size: -
V: TRBV19

CDR3: CASSSGQGTGELFF
DNA: TGTGCCAGTAGTTCGGGACAGGGGACCGGGGAGCTGTTTTTT
J: TRBJ2-2
D: TRBD1
size: -
V: TRBV19

CDR3: CASSLEGGGSNQPQHF
DNA: TGCGCCAGCAGCTTGGAGGGCGGGGGGAGCAATCAGCCCCAGCATTTT
J: TRBJ1-5
D: -
size: -
V: TRBV5-1

CDR3: CASSLDVTGRNSPLHF
DNA: TGTGCCAGCAGCTTAGATGTTACAGGGCGAAATTCACCCCTCCACTTT
J: TRBJ1-6
D: -
size: -
V: TRBV7-2

CDR3: CAWRADRNYGYTF
DNA: TGTGCCTGGAGAGCAGACAGGAACTATGGCTACACCTTC
J: TRBJ1-2
D: -
size: once
V: TRBV30

CDR3: CASSLNPSGSPKAQYF
DNA: TGTGCCAGCAGCCTAAACCCTAGCGGCAGTCCGAAGGCCCAGTACTTC
J: TRBJ2-5
D: TRBD2
size: -
V: TRBV14

CDR3: CASSQGGAYQAFF
DNA: TGTGCCAGCAGTCAAGGGGGAGCTTATCAAGCTTTCTTT
J: TRBJ1-1
D: -
size: -
V: TRBV11-1

CDR3: CASSSPQGEASFWFF
DNA: TGTGCCAGCAGTTCTCCCCAGGGGGAGGCGTCATTTTGGTTCTTC
J: TRBJ2-1
D: -
size: -
V: TRBV28

CDR3: CATSRDQGAYEQYF
DNA: TGTGCCACCAGCAGAGATCAGGGGGCCTACGAGCAGTACTTC
J: TRBJ2-7
D: TRBD1
size: -
V: TRBV15

CDR3: CASSVIAGEGFNTGELFF
DNA: TGTGCCAGCAGCGTTATAGCGGGAGAGGGATTTAACACCGGGGAGCTGTTTTTT
J: TRBJ2-2
D: TRBD2
size: -
V: TRBV5-4

CDR3: CASSRSAAASGKNIQYF
DNA: TGTGCCAGCAGCCGTTCGGCCGCGGCCTCTGGCAAAAACATTCAGTACTTC
J: TRBJ2-4
D: -
size: few
V: TRBV3-1/TRBV3-2

CDR3: CASSYRQGVYEQYF
DNA: TGTGCCAGCAGTTACAGGCAGGGGGTCTACGAGCAGTACTTC
J: TRBJ2-7
D: TRBD1
size: -
V: TRBV6-2/TRBV6-3

CDR3: CASSYSDRQGVKRNTEAFF
DNA: TGTGCCAGCAGTTACTCCGACCGGCAGGGGGTAAAGAGGAACACTGAAGCTTTCTTT
J: TRBJ1-1
D: TRBD1
size: -
V: TRBV6-2/TRBV6-3

CDR3: CASSVAPGTGSGEKLFF
DNA: TGTGCCAGCAGCGTCGCGCCCGGGACAGGCTCGGGTGAAAAACTGTTTTTT
J: TRBJ1-4
D: TRBD1
size: once
V: TRBV9

CDR3: CASSIIAGGSYEQYF
DNA: TGTGCCAGCAGCATCATAGCGGGGGGCTCCTACGAGCAGTACTTC
J: TRBJ2-7
D: TRBD2
size: few
V: TRBV7-2

CDR3: CASSDLNTEAFF
DNA: TGTGCCAGTAGTGACTTAAACACTGAAGCTTTCTTT
J: TRBJ1-1
D: -
size: -
V: TRBV19

CDR3: CASSLSGGIGSDTQYF
DNA: TGTGCCAGCAGCTTGTCTGGGGGGATCGGCTCAGATACGCAGTATTTT
J: TRBJ2-3
D: -
size: -
V: TRBV5-5

CDR3: CASSLEPGAYNEQFF
DNA: TGTGCCAGCAGCTTAGAGCCAGGGGCATACAATGAGCAGTTCTTC
J: TRBJ2-1
D: -
size: -
V: TRBV7-6

CDR3: CASSPRDRSTEAFF
DNA: TGTGCCAGCAGCCCTAGGGACAGGAGTACTGAAGCTTTCTTT
J: TRBJ1-1
D: TRBD1
size: -
V: TRBV3-1/TRBV3-2

CDR3: CASSLGVDAYEQYF
DNA: TGTGCCAGCAGTTTAGGAGTGGATGCCTACGAGCAGTACTTC
J: TRBJ2-7
D: -
size: -
V: TRBV28

CDR3: CASKDQGSTEAFF
DNA: TGTGCCAGCAAGGATCAGGGGTCCACTGAAGCTTTCTTT
J: TRBJ1-1
D: -
size: -
V: TRBV9

CDR3: CASSFGAYEQYF
DNA: TGCGCCAGCAGCTTCGGGGCCTACGAGCAGTACTTC
J: TRBJ2-7
D: -
size: -
V: TRBV5-1

CDR3: CASTESGGGSGNTIYF
DNA: TGTGCCAGCACCGAATCGGGGGGAGGGTCTGGAAACACCATATATTTT
J: TRBJ1-3
D: -
size: -
V: TRBV28

CDR3: CASSLGGRQYF
DNA: TGTGCCAGCAGTCTGGGAGGTCGGCAGTACTTC
J: TRBJ2-7
D: -
size: -
V: TRBV12-3/TRBV12-4

CDR3: CASSPGINQPQHF
DNA: TGTGCCAGTAGTCCGGGAATCAATCAGCCCCAGCATTTT
J: TRBJ1-5
D: -
size: -
V: TRBV19

CDR3: CASSISRAGVKDEQFF
DNA: TGTGCCAGTAGTATAAGCCGAGCGGGAGTTAAGGATGAGCAGTTCTTC
J: TRBJ2-1
D: TRBD2
size: -
V: TRBV19

CDR3: CASSLVGRAEETQYF
DNA: TGCGCCAGCAGCCTGGTGGGCAGAGCCGAGGAGACCCAGTACTTC
J: TRBJ2-5
D: -
size: few
V: TRBV5-1

CDR3: CASSRTGGGLWGYTF
DNA: TGTGCCAGCAGCCGGACAGGGGGCGGCTTGTGGGGCTACACCTTC
J: TRBJ1-2
D: TRBD1
size: -
V: TRBV27

CDR3: CASSQGLRETQYF
DNA: TGCGCCAGCAGCCAGGGGTTAAGAGAGACCCAGTACTTC
J: TRBJ2-5
D: -
size: -
V: TRBV5-1

CDR3: CASSQDTGQYQPQHF
DNA: TGCGCCAGCAGCCAAGACACTGGACAGTATCAGCCCCAGCATTTT
J: TRBJ1-5
D: -
size: -
V: TRBV4-3

CDR3: CASSLFRLATTEQYF
DNA: TGTGCCAGCAGTTTATTCCGACTAGCGACGACTGAGCAGTACTTC
J: TRBJ2-7
D: TRBD2
size: -
V: TRBV28

CDR3: CATQQGRGEQYF
DNA: TGTGCCACCCAGCAGGGAAGGGGCGAGCAGTACTTC
J: TRBJ2-7
D: -
size: medium-sized
V: TRBV24-1

CDR3: CASSARSGRGSNEQFF
DNA: TGTGCCAGCAGCGCCCGTAGCGGGAGGGGTTCCAATGAGCAGTTCTTC
J: TRBJ2-1
D: TRBD2
size: once
V: TRBV9

CDR3: CASSPFSYEQYF
DNA: TGTGCCAGCAGCCCATTCTCCTACGAGCAGTACTTC
J: TRBJ2-7
D: -
size: -
V: TRBV11-2

CDR3: CSVTGTSALTDTQYF
DNA: TGCAGCGTAACCGGGACTAGCGCCCTCACAGATACGCAGTATTTT
J: TRBJ2-3
D: TRBD2
size: -
V: TRBV29-1

CDR3: CSASPGQGIPSEQYF
DNA: TGCAGTGCTAGTCCGGGACAGGGGATCCCCTCCGAGCAGTACTTC
J: TRBJ2-7
D: TRBD1
size: -
V: TRBV20-1